Below, 12 T cell receptor beta chains from the same sample are listed, as sequenced in a study of CD8 T cell repertoires and HIV-1 epitope variants. TCRdb's table, derived via immunoSEQ multiplex PCR, lists solely in-frame clones and lacks some. The profile shows approximately 90,000 clones, roughly four fifths of them singletons. Sequences were obtained from uncultured baseline CD8+ T cells from peripheral blood mononuclear cells (PBMCs). These receptors were collected from a male donor with HIV.

This clone was observed a handful of times. The V and J genes are TRBV5-1 and TRBJ1-4; D is unclear. The CDR3 is made up of 15 amino acids. The germline V and J ends were trimmed by 0 bases and 0 bases, with 6 bases remaining between them. Germline loops: CDR1 SGHRS, CDR2 YFSETQ. CDR3 sequence reads: CASSLDAATNEKLFF. The CDR3 nucleotides read TGCGCCAGCAGCTTGGACGCAGCAACTAATGAAAAACTGTTTTTT. Full variable domain (remainder filled in from reference TRBV5-1 and TRBJ1-4): KAGVTQTPRYLIKTRGQQVTLSCSPISGHRSVSWYQQTPGQGLQFLFEYFSETQRNKGNFPGRFSGRQFSNSRSEMNVSTLELGDSALYLCASSLDAATNEKLFFGSGTQLSVL.

This CDR3 is CASSAVKTTGRTEAFF. CDR3 sequence (DNA): TGTGCCAGCAGTGCGGTAAAAACGACAGGGCGCACTGAAGCTTTCTTT. V and J are TRBV6-1 and TRBJ1-1; TRBD1 matches 7 bases. The CDR3 has 16 amino acids. Losses at the gene ends were 4 bases for V and 4 bases for J; bases not matched to a gene: 12. Per germline, CDR1 MNHNS and CDR2 SASEGT.

CDR3: CASSLTQTSYEQYF. The CDR3 coding sequence is TGTGCCAGCAGCTTAACACAGACCTCCTACGAGCAGTACTTC. This sequence joins TRBV7-2 and TRBJ2-7; D ambiguous. Germline V gene lookup returns CDR1 SGHTA and CDR2 FQGNSA. Trimming stripped 2 bases from V and 0 bases from J, with 8 bases between. The CDR3 loop spans 14 amino acids.

This clone appeared a few times. The chain couples TRBV6-5 to TRBJ1-1; the D gene is possibly TRBD1 (5 bases). The CDR3 length is 12 residues. Per germline, CDR1 MNHEY and CDR2 SVGAGI. Trimming cost V 0 bases and J 6 bases, with 5 bases left between them. Here the CDR3 reads CASSYSRAEAFF. CDR3 nucleotide sequence: TGTGCCAGCAGTTACTCCAGGGCTGAAGCTTTCTTT.

The CDR3 region has the DNA TGTGCCAGCAGCGTAGGGGGTTATAACACTGAAGCTTTCTTT. Protein sequence: CASSVGGYNTEAFF. This rearrangement joins TRBV6-5 to TRBJ1-1, with D possibly TRBD1 on 6 matching bases. The germline V gene has CDR1 MNHEY and CDR2 SVGAGI. V was cut by 6 bases and J by 2 bases, with 13 bases left in between. The CDR3 contains 14 residues.

V gene TRBV28 combines with J gene TRBJ2-1; the D gene is possibly TRBD1 (6 bases). Trimming left V 3 bases short and J 4 bases short, with 10 bases between. The germline V gene encodes CDR1 MDHEN and CDR2 SYDVKM. The CDR3 is 14 amino acids. CDR3 loop: CASSLQGRYNEQFF. The CDR3 DNA follows: TGTGCCAGCAGTTTGCAGGGGCGATACAATGAGCAGTTCTTC.

This sequence joins TRBV2 and TRBJ2-3, with a weak D call TRBD1 (5 bases). The germline CDR1 and CDR2 sequences are SNHLY and FYNNEI. V shed 9 bases and J shed 2 bases, with 15 bases lying between them. The CDR3 contains 14 residues. CDR3: CASQDTPTTDTQYF. The CDR3 coding sequence is TGTGCCAGTCAGGACACCCCTACCACAGATACGCAGTATTTT.

The chain has TRBV15 and TRBJ2-1, with 7 bases identical to TRBD2. This CDR3 is 13 amino acids long. J was trimmed by 4 bases and V by 7 bases; bases with no gene match: 4. Germline-derived CDR1 and CDR2 are LNHNV and YYDKDF (reference sequence). CDR3 residues: CATKKRGYNEQFF. The CDR3 nucleotides are TGTGCCACCAAAAAGCGGGGTTACAATGAGCAGTTCTTC.

The CDR3 DNA reads TGTGCCAGCACCGCAACCGGGAATGCGTATGGCTACACCTTC. Its translation is CASTATGNAYGYTF. V and J are TRBV7-2 and TRBJ1-2; D is unresolved. This CDR3 is 14 amino acids long. The V end was cut by 7 bases, the J end by 5 bases, with 17 bases between. From germline, CDR1 is SGHTA and CDR2 FQGNSA.

The J gene is TRBJ2-3, the V gene TRBV7-3; no clear D gene. CDR3 length: 16 residues. Between the trimmed V and J ends, which lost 1 base and 6 bases, there was a span of 17 bases. Germline CDR1 SGHTA, CDR2 FQGTGA. For the CDR3, the DNA is TGTGCCAGCAGCTTAAGTGGTCTACACCCTCCCGATACGCAGTATTTT. Translated, it gives CASSLSGLHPPDTQYF. Together with reference TRBV7-3 and TRBJ2-3, the CDR3 gives the full variable domain: GAGVSQTPSNKVTEKGKYVELRCDPISGHTALYWYRQSLGQGPEFLIYFQGTGAADDSGLPNDRFFAVRPEGSVSTLKIQRTERGDSAVYLCASSLSGLHPPDTQYFGPGTRLTVL.

This clone appeared a few times. The chain uses TRBV28 and TRBJ1-1, with unresolved D. The germline V gene has CDR1 MDHEN and CDR2 SYDVKM. The CDR3 has 13 amino acids. V lost 7 bases, J lost 3 bases, and 12 bases lay in between. Here the CDR3 reads CASNFGRDTEAFF. DNA of the CDR3: TGTGCCAGCAATTTTGGGAGGGACACTGAAGCTTTCTTT.

The chain joins TRBV19 to TRBJ2-7; D might be TRBD1 (5 bases). This CDR3 is built from 11 residues. V was cut by 6 bases and J by 6 bases, with 9 bases left in between. Per the germline V gene, CDR1 is LNHDA and CDR2 is SQIVND (reference sequence). The CDR3 is CASRAGFEQYF. The CDR3 DNA reads as TGTGCCAGTAGGGCAGGGTTCGAGCAGTACTTC.